The 17 T cell receptor beta chains below all came from one sample that was sequenced in a study of blood T cell repertoires in COVID-19. Profiled with immunoSEQ multiplex PCR; TCRdb holds only in-frame clones, not every one. In the table there are approximately 100,000 clones, about 85% of which are singletons. The sequenced sample consisted of peripheral blood. The receptors shown here come from a man aged 45 to 65 in a cohort sampled during active COVID-19.

Only a few counts were recorded for this clone. J is TRBJ1-2 and V is TRBV7-9; D may be TRBD1 (6 bases). The V gene lost 4 bases and the J gene lost 1 base, with 13 bases spanning the gap. The CDR3 sequence is 15 residues long. Germline V gene data show CDR1 as SEHNR and CDR2 as FQNEAQ (reference sequence). The CDR3 is CASSSHRDFNYGYTF. CDR3 nucleotide sequence: TGTGCCAGCAGCTCCCACAGGGATTTTAACTATGGCTACACCTTC.

The chain is built from TRBV12-3 or TRBV12-4 and TRBJ1-2; the match to TRBD1 covers 7 bases. Unmatched junction bases numbered 6, after V lost 6 bases and J lost 5 bases. The CDR3 runs to 13 residues. Here the CDR3 reads CASSRTGEYGYTF. The CDR3 DNA sequence: TGTGCCAGCAGCCGTACAGGGGAATATGGCTACACCTTC.

The gene calls are TRBV6-1 and TRBJ2-7; 9 nucleotides align to TRBD1. The CDR3 has 15 residues. Germline trimming cut 2 bases from V and 5 bases from J; bases unmatched to any gene: 7. CDR1 is MNHNS, CDR2 SASEGT, per germline. The CDR3 protein is CASSESGQGPHEQYF. CDR3 sequence (DNA): TGTGCCAGCAGTGAATCGGGACAGGGACCCCACGAGCAGTACTTC.

The chain couples TRBV5-1 to TRBJ1-1; D gene unclear. Germline CDR1 reads SGHRS; CDR2 reads YFSETQ. This CDR3 spans 13 amino acids. Trimming stripped 4 bases from V and 0 bases from J, with 7 bases between. The CDR3 nucleotides read TGCGCCAGCAGCCCTATAATGAACACTGAAGCTTTCTTT. This translates into CASSPIMNTEAFF.

The chain employs TRBV6-1 and TRBJ1-1; TRBD1 matches at 7 bases. Germline trimming cut 10 bases from V and 7 bases from J; bases unmatched to any gene: 9. From germline, CDR1 is MNHNS and CDR2 SASEGT. CDR3 length: 12 residues. The chain's CDR3 is CATGGTAFEAFF. The DNA of the CDR3 is TGTGCCACGGGGGGGACAGCTTTTGAAGCTTTCTTT.

The chain recombines TRBV3-1 (or the pseudogene TRBV3-2) with TRBJ2-7; weak D call: TRBD1 (5 bases). The CDR3 consists of 15 residues. Germline-derived CDR1 and CDR2 are LGHDT and YNNKEL (reference sequence). V lost 1 base and J 4 bases, leaving 14 bases between the germline ends. Written as DNA, the CDR3 is TGTGCCAGCAGCCAAGTCCCCTCAGGGCTGTACGAGCAGTACTTC. Protein product: CASSQVPSGLYEQYF.

The chain uses TRBV2 and TRBJ1-1; no reliable D call. CDR3 length equals 15 residues. Germline V gives CDR1 SNHLY, CDR2 FYNNEI. V was clipped by 0 bases and J by 1 base, with 9 bases between them. CDR3 sequence (DNA): TGTGCCAGCAGTGAAGCGGCCCGATCGAACACTGAAGCTTTCTTT. This gives the protein CASSEAARSNTEAFF.

On this clone itself: Compared with germline, one end of the junction differs, possibly owing to a read error. V is TRBV29-1 and J is TRBJ1-2, with D possibly being TRBD1 (5 bases). The CDR3 sequence is 12 residues long. Germline V gene data show CDR1 as SQVTM and CDR2 as ANQGSEA. CDR3 sequence reads: CCVAGVGDGYTF. CDR3 sequence (DNA): TGCTGCGTGGCGGGGGTGGGGGATGGCTACACCTTC.

The chain is built from TRBV6-1 and TRBJ1-1; 12 bases map to TRBD1. This CDR3 has 14 residues. The trim removed 3 bases at V and 6 bases at J, leaving 2 bases unmatched. CDR1 and CDR2 (germline): MNHNS, SASEGT. CDR3 protein: CASSDRDRGPEAFF. CDR3 sequence (DNA): TGTGCCAGCAGTGACCGGGACAGGGGGCCTGAAGCTTTCTTT.

The rearrangement joins TRBV5-4 to TRBJ1-2; D gene unclear. This CDR3 contains 15 residues. Per germline, CDR1 SGHNT and CDR2 YYREEE (reference sequence). V was trimmed by 0 bases and J by 4 bases, leaving 13 bases between them. The chain's CDR3 is CASSLVEGSPYGYTF. CDR3 nucleotide sequence: TGTGCCAGCAGCTTGGTGGAGGGAAGCCCCTATGGCTACACCTTC.

This clone was seen only a few times. The gene calls are TRBV4-1 and TRBJ2-1; 8 bases map to TRBD2. CDR1 and CDR2 (germline): MGHRA, YSYEKL. V dropped 0 bases and J dropped 4; count of bases not matched to a gene: 5. This CDR3 contains 16 residues. The DNA of the CDR3 is TGCGCCAGCAGCCAAGATCGGCGGGGGGTTTACAATGAGCAGTTCTTC. Amino acid sequence: CASSQDRRGVYNEQFF.

The gene calls are TRBV6-2 or TRBV6-3 and TRBJ1-1; TRBD1 matches 7 bases. Looked up from germline, CDR1 is MNHEY and CDR2 is SVGEGT. The CDR3 runs to 15 residues. J was trimmed by 4 bases and V by 3 bases; bases with no gene match: 8. The CDR3 is CASSYSIRDSTEAFF. In nucleotides, the CDR3 is TGTGCCAGCAGTTATTCGATCCGGGACAGCACTGAAGCTTTCTTT.

The CDR3 sequence is CASGTRQGPQPQHF. CDR3 sequence (DNA): TGTGCCAGCGGAACCAGACAGGGCCCTCAGCCCCAGCATTTT. This chain joins TRBV2 and TRBJ1-5; 7 nucleotides match TRBD1. Per the germline V gene, CDR1 is SNHLY and CDR2 is FYNNEI. The CDR3 runs 14 residues. Trimming took 8 bases from V and 6 from J; bases not matched to a gene: 10.

The chain links TRBV3-1 (or the pseudogene TRBV3-2) to TRBJ1-2; possibly TRBD1 for D (6 bases). Trimming pared 4 bases from V and 0 bases from J, leaving 12 bases between. In germline, CDR1 is LGHDT, CDR2 YNNKEL (reference sequence). The CDR3 is made up of 15 amino acids. This CDR3 reads CASSPSDRPNYGYTF. For the CDR3, the DNA is TGTGCCAGCAGCCCCTCAGACAGGCCTAACTATGGCTACACCTTC.

This clone has a single count. J is TRBJ2-1 and V is TRBV2; 7 bases line up with TRBD2. The V segment lost 6 bases and the J segment 8 bases; nucleotides outside the gene matches: 4. Germline V CDR1 and CDR2: SNHLY, FYNNEI. The CDR3 consists of 12 residues. The CDR3 reads CASRRAGDEQFF. Here the CDR3 DNA reads TGTGCCAGCAGACGGGCGGGGGATGAGCAGTTCTTC.

V is TRBV6-1 and J is TRBJ2-5, with 8 bases fitting TRBD2. Germline V gene lookup returns CDR1 MNHNS and CDR2 SASEGT. The junction had 4 bases not matched to a gene; V was cut back by 2 bases and J by 2 bases. CDR3 size: 15 residues. Written as DNA, the CDR3 is TGTGCCAGCAGTGAACTGGGCGGGGGGCAAGAGACCCAGTACTTC. Residues: CASSELGGGQETQYF.

This clone was picked up a small number of times. The chain uses TRBV28 and TRBJ1-1; weak D call: TRBD1 (5 bases). Germline V gives CDR1 MDHEN, CDR2 SYDVKM. The CDR3 has 11 amino acids. V was pared by 5 bases and J by 7 bases, with 8 bases between. CDR3: CASSQGFEAFF. The CDR3 region has the DNA TGTGCCAGCAGTCAGGGTTTTGAAGCTTTCTTT.